The 30 T cell receptor beta chains below all came from one sample that was sequenced in a study of CD8+ T cells in alopecia areata (dated by TCRdb to 2016 to 2019). The library was produced with the immunoSEQ multiplex PCR assay. RNA was extracted from all samples and reverse transcribed into cDNA, which served as template for TCR sequencing. Entries here come from immuneACCESS through TCRdb and include only in-frame sequences with V and J called. Some clones fail to appear in such tables; in the studies checked, an unresolved V gene covers under half of the shortfall, and the cause of the remainder is unknown. The sample profile shows 23,000 or so clones; 40% to 60% of them were found once. Approximately 30% of the sample lies in the top ten. Sequencing was done on a sample of NKG2D-high CD8+ T cells sorted from blood. The cell subset or site tag for this specimen amounts to: sorted CD8+ NKG2D-high blood T cells. These TCRs come from a human donor with alopecia areata.

V usage is TRBV2 and J usage is TRBJ1-4; 7 bases agree with TRBD1. Germline CDR1 and CDR2: SNHLY and FYNNEI. The CDR3 contains 14 residues. Trimming removed 9 bases from V and 3 bases from J; junction bases left unmatched: 7. The CDR3 sequence is CASGGDSSNEKLFF. The CDR3 nucleotides read TGTGCCAGTGGGGGGGACAGTTCTAATGAAAAACTGTTTTTT. The variable domain in full, with the rest retrieved from reference TRBV2 and TRBJ1-4, is EPEVTQTPSHQVTQMGQEVILRCVPISNHLYFYWYRQILGQKVEFLVSFYNNEISEKSEIFDDQFSVERPDGSNFTLKIRSTKLEDSAMYFCASGGDSSNEKLFFGSGTQLSVL.

This clone was seen just once. The CDR3 sequence is CASSLGTGDYGYTF. The CDR3 DNA follows: TGCGCCAGCAGCTTGGGGACAGGAGACTATGGCTACACCTTC. The rearrangement links TRBV5-1 to TRBJ1-2; 7 bases map to TRBD1. Trimming at V came to 0 bases and at J to 3 bases, leaving 2 bases not matched to a gene. Germline values: CDR1 SGHRS, CDR2 YFSETQ. The CDR3 spans 14 residues.

The V gene is TRBV28, the J gene TRBJ1-5; D remains unclear. Trimming shortened V by 5 bases and J by 7 bases, and 21 bases separated the two germline ends. The CDR3 is 16 residues long. Germline CDR1 is MDHEN and CDR2 is SYDVKM. CDR3 nucleotide sequence: TGTGCCAGCAGTCGCTTTTTCTCAGATGTTAAGCAGCCCCAGCATTTT. Protein product: CASSRFFSDVKQPQHF. Variable domain in full (rest from reference TRBV28 and TRBJ1-5): DVKVTQSSRYLVKRTGEKVFLECVQDMDHENMFWYRQDPGLGLRLIYFSYDVKMKEKGDIPEGYSVSREKKERFSLILESASTNQTSMYLCASSRFFSDVKQPQHFGDGTRLSIL.

By sample share, this clone is medium-sized. This same CDR3 is encoded by further DNA sequences in the sample. This chain uses TRBV2 with TRBJ2-1; no firm D call. CDR3 size: 14 residues. Germline lookup yields CDR1 SNHLY and CDR2 FYNNEI. The V gene lost 4 bases and the J gene lost 4 bases, with 11 bases spanning the gap. The CDR3 nucleotides are TGTGCCAGCAGTGCTCTGGCAGATTACAATGAGCAGTTCTTC. Translation gives CASSALADYNEQFF. Filled out from reference TRBV2 and TRBJ2-1, the complete variable domain reads EPEVTQTPSHQVTQMGQEVILRCVPISNHLYFYWYRQILGQKVEFLVSFYNNEISEKSEIFDDQFSVERPDGSNFTLKIRSTKLEDSAMYFCASSALADYNEQFFGPGTRLTVL.

The CDR3 sequence is CASSTRLAGGPSSYNEQFF. The CDR3 nucleotides read TGTGCCAGCAGTACCCGACTAGCGGGAGGGCCCAGCTCCTACAATGAGCAGTTCTTC. The chain couples TRBV27 to TRBJ2-1, with 14 bases fitting TRBD2. The J segment lost 0 bases and the V segment lost 5 bases, leaving 9 bases of the junction unmatched. Germline CDR1 reads MNHEY; CDR2 reads SMNVEV (reference sequence). The CDR3 runs 19 residues.

The chain combines TRBV7-8 with TRBJ2-1, with a tentative D call TRBD2 (5 bases). Per germline, CDR1 SGHVS and CDR2 FQNEAQ. The V end lost 1 base, the J end lost 3 bases, and 10 bases lay between the germline ends. The CDR3 loop spans 15 amino acids. The CDR3 reads CASSLGRRDYNEQFF. The CDR3 nucleotides are TGTGCCAGCAGCTTAGGGCGCCGGGACTACAATGAGCAGTTCTTC.

In its sample, this clone was seen a few times. The chain links TRBV28 to TRBJ2-1; D perhaps matches TRBD2 (5 bases). V shed 6 bases and J shed 0 bases, with 12 bases lying between them. Germline loops: CDR1 MDHEN, CDR2 SYDVKM. The CDR3 runs 15 residues. In nucleotides, the CDR3 is TGTGCCAGCAGGCGGGTCAGGAGCTCCTACAATGAGCAGTTCTTC. Residues: CASRRVRSSYNEQFF.

CDR3 nucleotides: TGTGCCAGCAGTATCCCGGGAGGGGTTGTTGAGCAGTTCTTC. Encoded protein: CASSIPGGVVEQFF. The rearrangement links TRBV27 to TRBJ2-1; TRBD2 matches at 8 bases. Germline V CDR1 and CDR2: MNHEY, SMNVEV (reference sequence). J gave up 9 bases and V 5 bases, and 9 bases lay outside the gene matches. There are 14 residues in the CDR3.

The chain has TRBV28 and TRBJ1-4, with TRBD1 as a possible D gene (6 bases). Germline CDR1 and CDR2: MDHEN and SYDVKM. V shed 7 bases and J shed 0 bases, with 12 bases lying between them. This CDR3 region has 15 residues. The CDR3 nucleotides read TGTGCCAGCAACAGGGCAGCGACAACTAATGAAAAACTGTTTTTT. Protein sequence: CASNRAATTNEKLFF.

This chain connects TRBV9 to TRBJ2-1, with TRBD1 as a possible D gene (5 bases). V was pared by 0 bases and J by 4 bases, with 11 bases between. The germline V gene has CDR1 SGDLS and CDR2 YYNGEE. There are 15 residues in the CDR3. CDR3 DNA sequence: TGTGCCAGCAGCGTAGACAGAAGGGGTTACAATGAGCAGTTCTTC. It yields the protein CASSVDRRGYNEQFF.

This clone came up a few times. This chain links TRBV19 with TRBJ2-7, with 7 bases identical to TRBD1. Germline V gives CDR1 LNHDA, CDR2 SQIVND (reference sequence). V dropped 4 bases and J dropped 1; count of bases not matched to a gene: 4. The CDR3 sequence is 14 residues long. The CDR3 DNA follows: TGTGCCAGTAGTAAGCGACAGGGTTCCTACGAGCAGTACTTC. This encodes CASSKRQGSYEQYF.

The gene calls are TRBV7-8 and TRBJ2-2, with a possible D match to TRBD1 (6 bases). V was trimmed by 1 base and J by 6 bases, leaving 9 bases between them. Germline V CDR1 and CDR2: SGHVS, FQNEAQ. This CDR3 region has 14 residues. Here the CDR3 reads CASSLVGGAGELFF. The CDR3 DNA sequence: TGTGCCAGCAGCTTAGTAGGGGGAGCCGGGGAGCTGTTTTTT.

V gene TRBV11-2 combines with J gene TRBJ2-7, with D maybe TRBD2 (5 bases). In germline, CDR1 is SGHAT, CDR2 FQNNGV. Between the trimmed V and J ends, which lost 3 bases and 4 bases, there was a span of 16 bases. The CDR3 covers 15 residues. CDR3 in DNA: TGTGCCAGCAGCTTTGAGTGGGGAGATCATTACGAGCAGTACTTC. Translation gives CASSFEWGDHYEQYF.

The gene calls are TRBV6-5 and TRBJ2-2; D gene unclear. V lost 3 bases to trimming and J lost 4 bases, with 12 bases between them. There are 15 residues in the CDR3. The germline V gene encodes CDR1 MNHEY and CDR2 SVGAGI. CDR3 DNA sequence: TGTGCCAGCAGTTATAACGTTACTCTCACCGGGGAGCTGTTTTTT. Protein product: CASSYNVTLTGELFF.

The chain is built from TRBV27 and TRBJ2-1; perhaps TRBD2 as D (6 bases). Trimming pared 4 bases from V and 9 bases from J, leaving 25 bases between. This CDR3 is 17 amino acids long. Germline CDR1 MNHEY, CDR2 SMNVEV (reference sequence). The CDR3 nucleotides read TGTGCCAGCAGTTACGGGAGTCGGGGACGCCAAAGGAGTGAGCAGTTCTTC. Amino acids: CASSYGSRGRQRSEQFF.

This clone was recorded a few times. The rearrangement joins TRBV5-1 to TRBJ1-3, with no clear D. Germline V CDR1 and CDR2: SGHRS, YFSETQ. V lost 1 base and J lost 0, with 5 bases in between. This CDR3 has 14 residues. The CDR3 DNA is TGCGCCAGCAGCTTGTCGTCCTCTGGAAACACCATATATTTT. The encoded protein is CASSLSSSGNTIYF.

The V and J genes are TRBV6-5 and TRBJ1-5, with D unclear. The V end lost 6 bases, the J end lost 1 base, and 13 bases lay between the germline ends. The CDR3 is 15 amino acids. CDR1 and CDR2 from the germline V gene are MNHEY and SVGAGI. CDR3 coding DNA: TGTGCCAGCAGCGAACGTGGAATCAGCAATCAGCCCCAGCATTTT. This translates into CASSERGISNQPQHF.

This chain connects TRBV18 to TRBJ2-7; tentative D call: TRBD1 (5 bases). V was pared by 7 bases and J by 2 bases, with 12 bases between. CDR1 is KGHSH and CDR2 is LQKENI in the germline V gene. This CDR3 has 13 residues. The DNA for the CDR3 is TGTGCCAGCTACGACAGTAATACCTACGAGCAGTACTTC. It is translated as CASYDSNTYEQYF.

The chain couples TRBV2 to TRBJ2-2; a weak D match, TRBD2 (5 bases). The CDR3 runs 13 residues. Trimming left V 1 base short and J 7 bases short, with 7 bases between. CDR1 is SNHLY, CDR2 FYNNEI, per germline. CDR3 region: CASSEVGDGELFF. The CDR3 DNA sequence: TGTGCCAGCAGTGAAGTCGGGGACGGGGAGCTGTTTTTT.

The rearrangement links TRBV7-2 to TRBJ2-1, with 11 bases aligning to TRBD2. From germline, CDR1 is SGHTA and CDR2 FQGNSA. CDR3 size: 15 residues. The V segment lost 3 bases and the J segment 7 bases; nucleotides outside the gene matches: 5. As DNA, the CDR3 is TGTGCCAGCAGCTTGACTAGCGGGACTCATAATGAGCAGTTCTTC. Amino acids: CASSLTSGTHNEQFF.

CDR3 protein: CATSREVAGSEQYF. The DNA of the CDR3 is TGTGCCACCAGTCGGGAAGTAGCGGGCTCCGAGCAGTACTTC. V usage is TRBV15 and J usage is TRBJ2-7; 7 nucleotides line up with TRBD2. Germline lookup yields CDR1 LNHNV and CDR2 YYDKDF (reference sequence). This CDR3 region has 14 residues. V lost 6 bases to trimming and J lost 6 bases; unmatched junction nucleotides: 11.

The genes are TRBV5-1 and TRBJ1-1; D is perhaps TRBD1 (6 bases). CDR1 is SGHRS and CDR2 is YFSETQ in the germline V gene. Between the trimmed V and J ends, which lost 5 bases and 8 bases, there was a span of 19 bases. This CDR3 comprises 14 residues. CDR3 nucleotide sequence: TGCGCCAGCAGAAGTGTAGGGGGTTCGAACGAAGCTTTCTTT. Protein sequence: CASRSVGGSNEAFF.

V is TRBV5-4 and J is TRBJ2-3; 12 bases align to TRBD2. Germline loops: CDR1 SGHNT, CDR2 YYREEE (reference sequence). CDR3 length: 16 amino acids. V lost 0 bases and J lost 2; bases outside the gene matches: 1. DNA for the CDR3: TGTGCCAGCAGCTTGGGGACTAGCGGGATCACAGATACGCAGTATTTT. Residues: CASSLGTSGITDTQYF.

V gene TRBV9 combines with J gene TRBJ2-7, with 11 bases fitting TRBD2. This CDR3 has 14 amino acids. In germline, CDR1 is SGDLS, CDR2 YYNGEE. Trimming at V came to 2 bases and at J to 6 bases, leaving 4 bases not matched to a gene. This CDR3 is CASSVSGRAREQYF. CDR3 nucleotides: TGTGCCAGCAGCGTTAGCGGGAGGGCCCGCGAGCAGTACTTC.

This chain uses TRBV11-2 with TRBJ1-2, with D perhaps matching TRBD1 (6 bases). V was clipped by 4 bases and J by 2 bases, with 8 bases between them. Germline-derived CDR1 and CDR2 are SGHAT and FQNNGV. The CDR3 totals 13 residues. The DNA of the CDR3 is TGTGCCAGCAGCTGGACAGACAACTATGGCTACACCTTC. It encodes CASSWTDNYGYTF.

This clone was seen just once. This CDR3 is CASSPDSGHKDYGYTF. The CDR3 bases are TGCGCCAGCAGCCCCGATTCGGGACATAAAGACTATGGCTACACCTTC. This chain uses TRBV4-1 with TRBJ1-2, with TRBD1 as a possible D gene (6 bases). The CDR3 is 16 residues long. Looked up from germline, CDR1 is MGHRA and CDR2 is YSYEKL. V lost 4 bases and J 3 bases, leaving 18 bases between the germline ends.

The J gene is TRBJ2-7, the V gene TRBV5-1; D is perhaps TRBD2 (6 bases). Germline V gene lookup returns CDR1 SGHRS and CDR2 YFSETQ. The CDR3 totals 15 residues. Trimming left V 0 bases short and J 4 bases short, with 14 bases between. CDR3 sequence (DNA): TGCGCCAGCAGCTTGGATTCTAGCGCGTCGTACGAGCAGTACTTC. This gives the protein CASSLDSSASYEQYF.

The gene calls are TRBV5-6 and TRBJ2-7, with 11 bases fitting TRBD2. Germline CDR1 is SGHDT and CDR2 is YYEEEE. The V segment lost 2 bases and the J segment 5 bases; nucleotides outside the gene matches: 3. This CDR3 contains 14 residues. The CDR3 loop reads CASSFSGRAHEQYF. The CDR3 DNA reads as TGTGCCAGCAGCTTTAGCGGGAGGGCCCACGAGCAGTACTTC.

The J gene is TRBJ1-2, the V gene TRBV25-1, with TRBD1 matching 10 bases. Germline CDR1 MGHDK, CDR2 SYGVNS. This CDR3 has 15 amino acids. The J segment lost 6 bases and the V segment lost 5 bases, leaving 9 bases of the junction unmatched. The CDR3 DNA follows: TGTGCCAGCAGTAAACGGACAGGGGGAATCGATGGCTACACCTTC. Amino acids: CASSKRTGGIDGYTF.

The V call is TRBV27, the J call TRBJ2-7; 11 nucleotides line up with TRBD2. Germline loops: CDR1 MNHEY, CDR2 SMNVEV (reference sequence). This CDR3 has 14 amino acids. J was trimmed by 5 bases and V by 6 bases; bases with no gene match: 6. The CDR3 sequence: CASRTSGIYHEQYF. The CDR3 DNA is TGTGCCAGCAGGACTAGCGGGATCTACCACGAGCAGTACTTC.